This TCR beta chain was identified in a study of response to subunit inactivated influenza vaccine. CDR1 LGHDT and CDR2 YNNKEL come from the germline V gene (reference sequence). This CDR3 spans 15 amino acids. V gave up 0 bases and J gave up 5 bases, with 14 bases separating them. Findings and caveats of the study: Few new T cells, the authors suggested, are recruited by each seasonal influenza vaccination.

TCRdb analysed the RT-PCR reads with MiXCR anew, one entry per CDR3 protein. The table records under 550,000 distinct CDR3 sequences, more than 7% of them present only once. This clonotype was counted only a few times. Its antigen is unknown. This clonotype originated in a man aged 50 to 69 who received an inactivated influenza vaccine. The source material was PBMCs from blood, sampled less than 25 months after vaccination. The rearrangement links TRBV3-1 to TRBJ2-7; possibly TRBD1 for D (6 bases). This CDR3 is CASSQDPTGYHEQYF. Here the CDR3 DNA reads TGTGCCAGCAGCCAAGATCCTACAGGGTACCACGAGCAGTACTTC.